Below, 13 T cell receptor beta chains from the same sample are listed, as sequenced in a study of blood T cell repertoires in COVID-19. The protocol was immunoSEQ multiplex PCR, while the TCRdb copy is restricted to in-frame clones and leaves out a portion. The sample consists of fewer than 400,000 clones, 92% of them appearing once. The sequenced material came from PBMCs or T cells enriched from blood (not recorded which). Source of these receptors: a woman in her thirties who had recovered from COVID-19.

J is TRBJ2-7 and V is TRBV6-5; 9 bases align to TRBD1. The V gene end was trimmed by 6 bases and the J gene end by 6 bases; junction bases not matched to a gene: 9. CDR1 MNHEY and CDR2 SVGAGI come from the germline V gene. The CDR3 loop spans 14 amino acids. CDR3 sequence: CASSFIGTGREQYF. CDR3 sequence (DNA): TGTGCCAGCAGCTTTATTGGGACAGGGCGCGAGCAGTACTTC.

The genes are TRBV7-2 and TRBJ1-3, with 7 bases aligning to TRBD1. Trimming removed 5 bases from V and 4 bases from J; junction bases left unmatched: 2. CDR3 size: 13 residues. From germline, CDR1 is SGHTA and CDR2 FQGNSA. The CDR3 sequence: CASSATGGNTIYF. The CDR3 DNA reads TGTGCCAGCAGCGCGACAGGGGGAAACACCATATATTTT. The entire variable domain, with the rest obtained from reference TRBV7-2 and TRBJ1-3, is as follows: GAGVSQSPSNKVTEKGKDVELRCDPISGHTALYWYRQSLGQGLEFLIYFQGNSAPDKSGLPSDRFSAERTGGSVSTLTIQRTQQEDSAVYLCASSATGGNTIYFGEGSWLTVV.

The rearrangement uses TRBV28 and TRBJ1-3, with D possibly matching TRBD1 (6 bases). CDR3 size: 16 residues. Germline CDR1 and CDR2: MDHEN and SYDVKM. Trimming cost V 6 bases and J 4 bases, with 19 bases left between them. CDR3 sequence reads: CASRGWTVIYGNTIYF. In nucleotides, the CDR3 is TGTGCCAGCAGGGGATGGACAGTCATTTACGGAAACACCATATATTTT.

The rearrangement joins TRBV6-2 or TRBV6-3 to TRBJ2-7, with D possibly matching TRBD2 (5 bases). V lost 1 base and J 7 bases, leaving 17 bases between the germline ends. The germline V gene has CDR1 MNHEY and CDR2 SVGEGT. The CDR3 is 15 amino acids. CDR3 residues: CASSYLSGTTREQYF. The CDR3 coding sequence is TGTGCCAGCAGTTACTTAAGCGGTACTACGAGGGAGCAGTACTTC.

The chain is built from TRBV6-1 and TRBJ2-1, with 10 bases identical to TRBD2. The CDR3 loop spans 17 amino acids. V gave up 4 bases and J gave up 3 bases; unmatched junction bases: 9. The germline V gene has CDR1 MNHNS and CDR2 SASEGT. CDR3 sequence (DNA): TGTGCCAGCAGTGGCCGACTAGCGGGCTCCTACTACAATGAGCAGTTCTTC. Translating gives CASSGRLAGSYYNEQFF.

The CDR3 DNA is TGTGCCAGCAGTGTTCGGGGACAGGGAGACTATGGCTACACCTTC. Protein: CASSVRGQGDYGYTF. The rearrangement links TRBV2 to TRBJ1-2; 9 bases are shared with TRBD1. Germline CDR1 SNHLY, CDR2 FYNNEI. There are 15 residues in the CDR3. The V gene end was trimmed by 4 bases and the J gene end by 3 bases; junction bases not matched to a gene: 6.

The chain combines TRBV27 with TRBJ2-5; TRBD2 is a possible D gene (6 bases). V was clipped by 10 bases and J by 2 bases, with 14 bases between them. In germline, CDR1 is MNHEY, CDR2 SMNVEV (reference sequence). The CDR3 is 13 amino acids. The CDR3 reads CATQLANQETQYF. The CDR3 DNA follows: TGTGCCACCCAGCTAGCGAATCAAGAGACCCAGTACTTC.

The V call is TRBV11-3, the J call TRBJ1-1; D gene ambiguous. V was clipped by 8 bases and J by 2 bases, with 12 bases between them. The germline CDR1 and CDR2 sequences are SGHNT and YENEEA. The CDR3 runs 13 residues. Here the CDR3 DNA reads TGTGCCAGCGCCGACGGGGTAAACACTGAAGCTTTCTTT. It specifies CASADGVNTEAFF.

This chain joins TRBV6-5 and TRBJ1-1; 8 bases fit TRBD1. Germline lookup yields CDR1 MNHEY and CDR2 SVGAGI. This CDR3 has 16 amino acids. The trim removed 2 bases at V and 5 bases at J, leaving 10 bases unmatched. CDR3 protein: CASSYTWTGYGTEAFF. The CDR3, as DNA: TGTGCCAGCAGTTACACCTGGACAGGGTACGGGACTGAAGCTTTCTTT.

The genes are TRBV27 and TRBJ2-7, with 11 positions matching TRBD2. The germline V gene has CDR1 MNHEY and CDR2 SMNVEV (reference sequence). Trimming at V came to 5 bases and at J to 4 bases, leaving 10 bases not matched to a gene. The CDR3 consists of 16 residues. The CDR3 sequence is CASSPNIAGGLYEQYF. The CDR3 coding sequence is TGTGCCAGCAGTCCGAACATAGCGGGGGGGCTATACGAGCAGTACTTC.

The chain combines TRBV5-1 with TRBJ2-7; D might be TRBD1 (5 bases). The CDR3 extends over 15 amino acids. V gave up 0 bases and J gave up 7 bases, with 17 bases separating them. CDR1 is SGHRS and CDR2 is YFSETQ in the germline V gene. CDR3 nucleotide sequence: TGCGCCAGCAGCTTGGGACAGTCCCCGCCCCAGGAGCAGTACTTC. It encodes CASSLGQSPPQEQYF.

The chain uses TRBV3-1 (or the pseudogene TRBV3-2) and TRBJ1-3, with TRBD1 as a possible D gene (5 bases). CDR1 and CDR2 from the germline V gene are LGHDT and YNNKEL (reference sequence). Trimming left V 2 bases short and J 0 bases short, with 8 bases between. CDR3 length: 15 amino acids. The CDR3 bases are TGTGCCAGCAGCCAAACAGGCGACTCTGGAAACACCATATATTTT. Translated, it gives CASSQTGDSGNTIYF.

This chain connects TRBV3-1 (or the pseudogene TRBV3-2) to TRBJ2-5, with D possibly matching TRBD2 (5 bases). Germline lookup yields CDR1 LGHDT and CDR2 YNNKEL (reference sequence). CDR3 length: 14 amino acids. V lost 3 bases, J lost 5 bases, and 13 bases lay in between. Here the CDR3 DNA reads TGTGCCAGCAGCCATGGACGACTACTCGAGACCCAGTACTTC. As protein: CASSHGRLLETQYF.